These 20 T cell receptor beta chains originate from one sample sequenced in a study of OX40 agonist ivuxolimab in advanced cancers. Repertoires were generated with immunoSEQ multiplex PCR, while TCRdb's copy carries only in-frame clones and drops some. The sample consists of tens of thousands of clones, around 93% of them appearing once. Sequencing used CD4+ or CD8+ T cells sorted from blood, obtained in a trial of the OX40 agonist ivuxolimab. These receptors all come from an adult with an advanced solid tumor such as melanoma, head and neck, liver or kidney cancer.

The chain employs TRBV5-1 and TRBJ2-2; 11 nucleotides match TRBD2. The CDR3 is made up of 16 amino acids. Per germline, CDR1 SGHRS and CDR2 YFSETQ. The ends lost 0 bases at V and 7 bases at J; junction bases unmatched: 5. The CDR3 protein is CASSLETSGISGELFF. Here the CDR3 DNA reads TGCGCCAGCAGCTTGGAGACTAGCGGGATTAGCGGGGAGCTGTTTTTT.

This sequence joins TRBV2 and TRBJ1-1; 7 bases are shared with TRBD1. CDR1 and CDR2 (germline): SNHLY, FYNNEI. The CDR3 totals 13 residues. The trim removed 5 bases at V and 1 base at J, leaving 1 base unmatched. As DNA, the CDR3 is TGTGCCAGCAGTTGGACAGGGAACACTGAAGCTTTCTTT. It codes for CASSWTGNTEAFF. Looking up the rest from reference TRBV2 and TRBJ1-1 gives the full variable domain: EPEVTQTPSHQVTQMGQEVILRCVPISNHLYFYWYRQILGQKVEFLVSFYNNEISEKSEIFDDQFSVERPDGSNFTLKIRSTKLEDSAMYFCASSWTGNTEAFFGQGTRLTVV.

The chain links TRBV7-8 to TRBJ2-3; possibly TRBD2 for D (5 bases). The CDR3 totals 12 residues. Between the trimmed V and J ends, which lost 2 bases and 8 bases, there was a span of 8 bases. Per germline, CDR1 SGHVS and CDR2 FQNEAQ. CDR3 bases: TGTGCCAGCAGCTTAATTCTAGCTACGCAGTATTTT. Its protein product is CASSLILATQYF.

The CDR3 protein is CASRLDRLNNEQYF. As DNA, the CDR3 is TGCGCCAGCAGATTAGACAGGTTAAACAACGAGCAGTACTTC. The chain couples TRBV5-1 to TRBJ2-7; D perhaps matches TRBD1 (6 bases). The germline V gene encodes CDR1 SGHRS and CDR2 YFSETQ. The CDR3 loop spans 14 amino acids. Trimming took 5 bases from V and 5 from J, leaving 17 bases between them.

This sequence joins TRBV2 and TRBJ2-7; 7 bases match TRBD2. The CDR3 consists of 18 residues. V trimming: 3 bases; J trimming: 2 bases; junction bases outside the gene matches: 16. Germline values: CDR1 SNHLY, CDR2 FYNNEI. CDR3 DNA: TGTGCCAGCAGTGATGATGCTAGCGGCCCTGGGCGCACCTACGAGCAGTACTTC. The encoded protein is CASSDDASGPGRTYEQYF.

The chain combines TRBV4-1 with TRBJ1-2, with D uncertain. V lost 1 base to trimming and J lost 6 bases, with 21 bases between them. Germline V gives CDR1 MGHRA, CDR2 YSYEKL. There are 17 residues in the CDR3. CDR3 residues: CASSQGRTDYGSHGYTF. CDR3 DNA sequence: TGCGCCAGCAGCCAAGGAAGAACGGATTACGGTTCCCATGGCTACACCTTC.

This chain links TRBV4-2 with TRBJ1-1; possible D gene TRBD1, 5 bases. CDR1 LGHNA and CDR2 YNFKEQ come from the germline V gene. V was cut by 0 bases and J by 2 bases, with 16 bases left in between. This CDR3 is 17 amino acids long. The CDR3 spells CASSQDGTAMGNTEAFF. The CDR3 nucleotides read TGTGCCAGCAGCCAAGACGGGACCGCGATGGGAAACACTGAAGCTTTCTTT.

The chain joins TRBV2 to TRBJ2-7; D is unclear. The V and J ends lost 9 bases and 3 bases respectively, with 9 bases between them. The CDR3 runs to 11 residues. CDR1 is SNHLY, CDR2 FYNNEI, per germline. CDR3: CASSSIYEQYF. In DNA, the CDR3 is TGTGCCAGTTCCTCTATCTACGAGCAGTACTTC.

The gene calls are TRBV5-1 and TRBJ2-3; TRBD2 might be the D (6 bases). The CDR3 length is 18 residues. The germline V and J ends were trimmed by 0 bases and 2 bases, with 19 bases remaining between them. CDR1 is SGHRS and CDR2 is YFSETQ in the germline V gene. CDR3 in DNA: TGCGCCAGCAGCTTGGCGGACCGACTAGGACCCCTCACAGATACGCAGTATTTT. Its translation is CASSLADRLGPLTDTQYF.

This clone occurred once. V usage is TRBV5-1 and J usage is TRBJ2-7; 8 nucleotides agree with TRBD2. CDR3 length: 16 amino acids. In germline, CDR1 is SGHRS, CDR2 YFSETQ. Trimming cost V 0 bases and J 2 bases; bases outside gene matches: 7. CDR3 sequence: CASSLVPAGAAYEQYF. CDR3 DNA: TGCGCCAGCAGCTTGGTGCCAGCGGGGGCTGCCTACGAGCAGTACTTC.

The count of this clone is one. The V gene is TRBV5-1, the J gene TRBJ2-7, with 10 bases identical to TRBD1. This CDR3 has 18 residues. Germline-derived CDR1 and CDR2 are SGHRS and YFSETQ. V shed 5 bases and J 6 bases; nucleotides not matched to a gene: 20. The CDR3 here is CASSLRRDRGNSIGEQYF. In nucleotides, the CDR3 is TGCGCCAGCAGTTTACGCAGGGACAGGGGAAATTCTATCGGCGAGCAGTACTTC.

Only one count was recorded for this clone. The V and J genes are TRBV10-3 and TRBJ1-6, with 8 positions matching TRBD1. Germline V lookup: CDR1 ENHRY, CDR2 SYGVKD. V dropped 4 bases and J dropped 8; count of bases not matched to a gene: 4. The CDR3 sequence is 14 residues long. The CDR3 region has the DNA TGTGCCATCAGTGGCGGACAGGGCCATTCACCCCTCCACTTT. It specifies CAISGGQGHSPLHF.

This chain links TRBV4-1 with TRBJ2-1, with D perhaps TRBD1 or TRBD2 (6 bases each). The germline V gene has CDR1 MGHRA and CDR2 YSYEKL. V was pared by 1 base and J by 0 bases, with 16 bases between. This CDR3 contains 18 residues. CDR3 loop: CASSQVVGGPSSYNEQFF. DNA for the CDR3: TGCGCCAGCAGCCAAGTTGTCGGGGGCCCTAGCTCCTACAATGAGCAGTTCTTC.

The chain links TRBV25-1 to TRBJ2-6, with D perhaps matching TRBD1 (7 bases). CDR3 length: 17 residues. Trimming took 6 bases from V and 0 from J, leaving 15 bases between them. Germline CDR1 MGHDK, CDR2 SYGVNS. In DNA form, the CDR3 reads TGTGCCAGCAGCCGGCGGGGACAGAGCTCTGGGGCCAACGTCCTGACTTTC. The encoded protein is CASSRRGQSSGANVLTF.

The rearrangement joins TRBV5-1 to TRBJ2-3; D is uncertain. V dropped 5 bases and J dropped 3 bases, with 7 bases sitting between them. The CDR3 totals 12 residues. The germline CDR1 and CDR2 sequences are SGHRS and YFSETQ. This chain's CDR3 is CASSVGTDTQYF. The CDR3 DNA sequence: TGCGCCAGCAGTGTAGGGACAGATACGCAGTATTTT. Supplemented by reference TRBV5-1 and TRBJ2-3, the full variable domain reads KAGVTQTPRYLIKTRGQQVTLSCSPISGHRSVSWYQQTPGQGLQFLFEYFSETQRNKGNFPGRFSGRQFSNSRSEMNVSTLELGDSALYLCASSVGTDTQYFGPGTRLTVL.

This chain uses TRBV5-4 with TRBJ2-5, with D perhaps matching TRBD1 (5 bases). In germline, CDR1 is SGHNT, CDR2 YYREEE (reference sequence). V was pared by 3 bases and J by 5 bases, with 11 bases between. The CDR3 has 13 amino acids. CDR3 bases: TGTGCCAGCAGCTCCAGGGTTCGGGAGACCCAGTACTTC. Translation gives CASSSRVRETQYF.

This CDR3 reads CAISEGPAEKLFF. DNA of the CDR3: TGTGCCATCAGTGAGGGTCCCGCGGAAAAACTGTTTTTT. The chain carries TRBV10-3 and TRBJ1-4; D unresolved. V was clipped by 2 bases and J by 8 bases, with 9 bases between them. This CDR3 spans 13 amino acids. The V gene's germline CDR1 is ENHRY and CDR2 SYGVKD.

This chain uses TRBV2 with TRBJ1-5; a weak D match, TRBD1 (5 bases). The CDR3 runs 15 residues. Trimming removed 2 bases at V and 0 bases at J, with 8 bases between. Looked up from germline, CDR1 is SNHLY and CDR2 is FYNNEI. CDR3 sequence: CASSEQGNSNQPQHF. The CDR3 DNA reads TGTGCCAGCAGTGAACAGGGAAATAGCAATCAGCCCCAGCATTTT.

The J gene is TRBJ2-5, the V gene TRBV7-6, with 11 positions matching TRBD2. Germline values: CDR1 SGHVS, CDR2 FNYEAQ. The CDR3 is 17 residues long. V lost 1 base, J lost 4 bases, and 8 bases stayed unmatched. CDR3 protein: CASSLVSSGRFGETQYF. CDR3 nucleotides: TGTGCCAGCAGCTTAGTGTCTAGCGGGAGGTTTGGAGAGACCCAGTACTTC.

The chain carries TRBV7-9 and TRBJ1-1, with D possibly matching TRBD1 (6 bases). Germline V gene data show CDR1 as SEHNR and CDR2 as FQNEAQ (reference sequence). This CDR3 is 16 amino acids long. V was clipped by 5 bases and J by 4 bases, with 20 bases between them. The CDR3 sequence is CASSPPAGTLGTEAFF. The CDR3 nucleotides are TGTGCCAGCAGCCCGCCGGCCGGGACATTGGGCACTGAAGCTTTCTTT.